Shown below are 2 T cell receptor beta chains from a single sample sequenced in a study of cytomegalovirus exposure and HLA in healthy donors. PCR primers comprised 60 Vbeta and 13 Jbeta primers. Profiled with immunoSEQ multiplex PCR; TCRdb holds only in-frame clones, not every one. The sample includes 75,000 to 90,000 clones, around 79% of them seen just once. Input material: PBMCs. These receptors came from a human donor in good health.

The genes are TRBV11-2 and TRBJ1-6; D uncertain. V dropped 0 bases and J dropped 0 bases, with 6 bases sitting between them. This CDR3 contains 16 residues. CDR1 SGHAT and CDR2 FQNNGV come from the germline V gene. The chain's CDR3 is CASSLDGFSYNSPLHF. The CDR3 nucleotides are TGTGCCAGCAGCTTAGACGGGTTCTCCTATAATTCACCCCTCCACTTT.

This clone was picked up one time. The rearrangement links TRBV19 to TRBJ1-2; D unresolved. Germline lookup yields CDR1 LNHDA and CDR2 SQIVND (reference sequence). The CDR3 consists of 12 residues. V was trimmed by 9 bases and J by 4 bases, leaving 12 bases between them. The CDR3 DNA is TGTGCCAGCAAGACTCCCTCCTATGGCTACACCTTC. This encodes CASKTPSYGYTF.